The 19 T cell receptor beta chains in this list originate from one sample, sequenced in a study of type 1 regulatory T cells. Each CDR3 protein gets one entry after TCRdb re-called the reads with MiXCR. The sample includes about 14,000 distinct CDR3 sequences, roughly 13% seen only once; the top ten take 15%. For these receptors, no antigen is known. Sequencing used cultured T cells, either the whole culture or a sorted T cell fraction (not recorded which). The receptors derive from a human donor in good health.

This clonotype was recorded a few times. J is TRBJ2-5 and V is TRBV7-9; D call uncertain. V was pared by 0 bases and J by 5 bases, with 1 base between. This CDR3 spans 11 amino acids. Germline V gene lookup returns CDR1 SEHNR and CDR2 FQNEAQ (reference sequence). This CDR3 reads CASSLAETQYF. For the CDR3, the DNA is TGTGCCAGCAGCTTAGCGGAGACCCAGTACTTC.

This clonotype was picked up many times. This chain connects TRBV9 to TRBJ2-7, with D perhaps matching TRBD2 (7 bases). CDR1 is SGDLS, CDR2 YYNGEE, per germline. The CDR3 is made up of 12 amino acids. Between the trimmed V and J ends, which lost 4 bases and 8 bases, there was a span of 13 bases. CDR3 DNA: TGTGCCAGCAGCCCCACGGGGGGCAAGCAGTACTTC. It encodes CASSPTGGKQYF.

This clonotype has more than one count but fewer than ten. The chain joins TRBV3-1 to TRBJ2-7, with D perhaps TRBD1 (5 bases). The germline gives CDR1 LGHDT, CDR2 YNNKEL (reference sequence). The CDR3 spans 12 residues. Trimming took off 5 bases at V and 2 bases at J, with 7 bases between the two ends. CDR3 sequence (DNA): TGTGCCAGCAGCTCGACAGCCTACGAGCAGTACTTC. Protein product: CASSSTAYEQYF.

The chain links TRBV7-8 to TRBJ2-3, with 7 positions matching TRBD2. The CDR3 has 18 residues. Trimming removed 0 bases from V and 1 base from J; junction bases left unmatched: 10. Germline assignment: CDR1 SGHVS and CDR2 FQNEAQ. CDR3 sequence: CASSLANGRRERTDTQYF. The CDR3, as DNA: TGTGCCAGCAGCTTAGCGAATGGGAGGCGGGAGCGCACAGATACGCAGTATTTT.

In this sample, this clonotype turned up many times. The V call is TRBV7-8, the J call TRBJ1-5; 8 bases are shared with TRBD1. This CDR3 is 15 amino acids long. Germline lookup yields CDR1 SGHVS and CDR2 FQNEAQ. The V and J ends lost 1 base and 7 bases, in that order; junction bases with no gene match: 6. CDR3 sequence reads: CASSLETGGRQPQHF. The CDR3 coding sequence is TGTGCCAGCAGCTTAGAAACAGGGGGTCGGCAGCCCCAGCATTTT.

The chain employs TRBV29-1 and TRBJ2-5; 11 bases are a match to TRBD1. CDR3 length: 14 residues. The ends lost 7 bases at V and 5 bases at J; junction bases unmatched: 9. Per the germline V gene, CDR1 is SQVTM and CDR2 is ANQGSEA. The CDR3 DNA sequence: TGCAGCGCCATCCGGGACAGGGGGGCGGAGACCCAGTACTTC. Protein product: CSAIRDRGAETQYF.

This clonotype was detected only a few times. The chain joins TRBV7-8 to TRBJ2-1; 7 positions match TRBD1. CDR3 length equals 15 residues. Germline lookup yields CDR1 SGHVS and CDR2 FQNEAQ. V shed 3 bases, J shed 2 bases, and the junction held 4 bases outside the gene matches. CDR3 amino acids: CASSLDRQAYNEQFF. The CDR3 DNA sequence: TGTGCCAGCAGCTTGGACAGGCAAGCCTACAATGAGCAGTTCTTC.

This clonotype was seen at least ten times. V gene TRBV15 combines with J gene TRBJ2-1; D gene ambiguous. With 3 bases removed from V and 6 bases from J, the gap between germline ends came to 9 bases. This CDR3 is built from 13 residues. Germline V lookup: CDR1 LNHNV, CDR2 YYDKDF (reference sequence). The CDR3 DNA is TGTGCCACCAGCAGTTGGGCTTCCAATGAGCAGTTCTTC. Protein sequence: CATSSWASNEQFF.

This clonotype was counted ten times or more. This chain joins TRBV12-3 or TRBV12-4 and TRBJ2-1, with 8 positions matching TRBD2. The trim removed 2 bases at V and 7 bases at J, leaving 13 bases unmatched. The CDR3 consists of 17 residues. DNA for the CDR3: TGTGCCAGCAGTTTACTTTCTGGCGGGAGGACCCGAAATGAGCAGTTCTTC. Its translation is CASSLLSGGRTRNEQFF.

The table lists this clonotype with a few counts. The CDR3 nucleotides are TGTGCCTGGAGTGATGGACTAGCGGTAGATACGCAGTATTTT. It translates to CAWSDGLAVDTQYF. The chain couples TRBV30 to TRBJ2-3; 10 bases are a match to TRBD2. The CDR3 is 14 amino acids. Trimming removed 1 base from V and 5 bases from J; junction bases left unmatched: 3. The germline gives CDR1 GTSNPN, CDR2 SVGIG (reference sequence).

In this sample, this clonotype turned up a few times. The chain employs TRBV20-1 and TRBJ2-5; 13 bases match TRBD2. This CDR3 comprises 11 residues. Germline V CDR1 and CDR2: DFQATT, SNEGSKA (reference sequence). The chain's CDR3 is CRGTSGTVQYF. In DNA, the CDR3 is TGCAGAGGGACTAGCGGGACAGTCCAGTACTTC.

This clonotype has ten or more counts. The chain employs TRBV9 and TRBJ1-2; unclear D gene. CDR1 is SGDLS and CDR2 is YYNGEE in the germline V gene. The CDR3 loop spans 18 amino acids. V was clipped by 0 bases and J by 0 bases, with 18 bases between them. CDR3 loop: CASSVVPFLPGSNYGYTF. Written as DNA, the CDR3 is TGTGCCAGCAGCGTAGTACCCTTCCTTCCGGGCTCTAACTATGGCTACACCTTC.

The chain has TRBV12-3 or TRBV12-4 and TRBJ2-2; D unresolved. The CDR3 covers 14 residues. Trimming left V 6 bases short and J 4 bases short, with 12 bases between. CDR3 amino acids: CASSPRRSTGELFF. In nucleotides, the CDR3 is TGTGCCAGCAGCCCCCGGCGTAGCACCGGGGAGCTGTTTTTT.

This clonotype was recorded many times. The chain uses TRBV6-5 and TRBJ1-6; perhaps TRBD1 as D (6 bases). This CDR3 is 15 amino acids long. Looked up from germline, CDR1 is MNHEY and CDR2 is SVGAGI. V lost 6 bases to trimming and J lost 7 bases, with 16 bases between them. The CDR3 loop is CASSQQGLSNSPLHF. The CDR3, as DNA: TGTGCCAGCAGCCAGCAGGGGCTAAGCAATTCACCCCTCCACTTT.

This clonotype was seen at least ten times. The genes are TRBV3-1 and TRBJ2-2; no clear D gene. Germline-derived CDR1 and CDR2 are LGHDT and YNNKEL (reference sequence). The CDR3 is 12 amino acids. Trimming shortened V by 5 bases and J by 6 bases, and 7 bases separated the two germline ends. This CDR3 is CASSSWAGELFF. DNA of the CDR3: TGTGCCAGCAGCTCTTGGGCCGGGGAGCTGTTTTTT.

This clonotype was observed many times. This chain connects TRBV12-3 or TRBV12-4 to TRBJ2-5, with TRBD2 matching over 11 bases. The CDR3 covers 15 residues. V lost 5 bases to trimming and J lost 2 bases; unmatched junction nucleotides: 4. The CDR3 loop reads CASSASGRLQETQYF. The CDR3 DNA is TGTGCCAGCAGTGCTAGCGGGAGGTTACAAGAGACCCAGTACTTC.

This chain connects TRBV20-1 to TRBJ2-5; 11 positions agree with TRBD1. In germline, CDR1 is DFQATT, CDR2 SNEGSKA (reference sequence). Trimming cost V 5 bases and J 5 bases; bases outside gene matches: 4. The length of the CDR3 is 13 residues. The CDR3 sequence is CSALDRGPETQYF. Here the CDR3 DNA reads TGCAGTGCTTTGGACAGGGGGCCGGAGACCCAGTACTTC.

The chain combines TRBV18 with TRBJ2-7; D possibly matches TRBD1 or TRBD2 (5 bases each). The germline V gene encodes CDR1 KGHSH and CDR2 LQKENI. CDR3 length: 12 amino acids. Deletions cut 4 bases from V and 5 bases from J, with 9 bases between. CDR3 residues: CASSRQRDEQYF. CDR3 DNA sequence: TGTGCCAGCTCACGACAGAGGGACGAGCAGTACTTC.

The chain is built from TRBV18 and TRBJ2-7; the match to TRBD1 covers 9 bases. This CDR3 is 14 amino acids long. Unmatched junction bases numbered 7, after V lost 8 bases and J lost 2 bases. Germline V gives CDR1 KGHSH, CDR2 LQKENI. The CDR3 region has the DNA TGTGCCAGCGGGGACAGGGCTCTGCCCTACGAGCAGTACTTC. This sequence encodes CASGDRALPYEQYF.